A selection of T cell receptor beta chains follows, all from one sample in a study of shared clonotypes between healthy human individuals. The table came from immunoSEQ multiplex PCR; TCRdb's copy has only in-frame clones and leaves some out. The top ten hold about 1.5% of the sample, which has about a million clones, about 75% seen once. The sequenced sample consisted of memory CD4+ T cells sorted from blood. Receptors were obtained from a man younger than 35 in good health. CDR3s include the opening cysteine and the closing phenylalanine or tryptophan. D genes are given only for firm matches. The size entry is marked missing in some rows and otherwise reads once, few, many or a size class.

d_call,v_call,clone_size,cdr3_length,j_call,cdr3_aa,cdr3_nt
.,TRBV5-4,.,13,TRBJ2-7,CASRHWDRVEQYF,TGTGCCAGCAGACACTGGGACCGCGTGGAGCAGTACTTC
.,TRBV5-4,.,17,TRBJ2-6,CASSSTGGKAGANVLTF,TGTGCCAGCAGCTCGACCGGCGGAAAAGCTGGGGCCAACGTCCTGACTTTC
TRBD2,TRBV2,.,16,TRBJ2-6,CASRLAGVSGANVLTF,TGTGCCAGCAGGCTAGCGGGCGTTTCTGGGGCCAACGTCCTGACTTTC
.,TRBV7-2,.,15,TRBJ1-6,CASSLVGMNNSPLHF,TGTGCCAGCAGCTTAGTAGGGATGAATAATTCACCCCTCCACTTT
.,TRBV28,.,16,TRBJ2-3,CAGLQSGFRYTDTQYF,TGTGCCGGACTCCAATCGGGTTTTAGGTACACAGATACGCAGTATTTT
TRBD1,TRBV7-2,.,13,TRBJ2-3,CASSSLRGYTQYF,TGTGCCAGCAGCTCCCTCAGGGGGTATACGCAGTATTTT
.,TRBV19,.,14,TRBJ1-6,CASNDVGRVSPLHF,TGTGCCAGTAACGATGTCGGTCGGGTTTCACCCCTCCACTTT
.,TRBV7-9,many,13,TRBJ1-5,CASSLDEGQPQHF,TGTGCCAGCAGCTTAGACGAAGGGCAGCCCCAGCATTTT
TRBD2,TRBV11-2,.,16,TRBJ2-1,CASSLRIAGAYNEQFF,TGTGCCAGCAGCCTCAGAATAGCGGGGGCCTACAATGAGCAGTTCTTC
TRBD1,TRBV2,.,14,TRBJ2-7,CASSAGTGGIEQYF,TGTGCCAGCAGCGCCGGGACAGGGGGTATCGAGCAGTACTTC
.,TRBV6-1,.,11,TRBJ2-1,CASGRLNEQFF,TGTGCCAGCGGAAGATTAAATGAGCAGTTCTTC
.,TRBV7-8,.,13,TRBJ2-7,CASSYLDTAAQYF,TGTGCCAGCAGCTATTTAGATACGGCGGCGCAGTACTTC
.,TRBV2,.,14,TRBJ1-4,CASSRDKKNEKLFF,TGTGCCAGCAGCCGCGACAAGAAGAATGAAAAACTGTTTTTT
.,TRBV5-1,.,14,TRBJ2-5,CASSFLTGIETQYF,TGCGCCAGCAGCTTTCTGACAGGTATCGAGACCCAGTACTTC
.,TRBV2,.,16,TRBJ1-2,CASSQGRPRDGYGYTF,TGTGCCAGCAGTCAGGGACGCCCTAGGGATGGCTATGGCTACACCTTC
.,TRBV7-9,.,14,TRBJ2-5,CASSLGVGQETQYF,TGTGCCAGCAGCTTGGGGGTGGGCCAAGAGACCCAGTACTTC
.,TRBV9,.,17,TRBJ2-6,CASSVGSISPGANVLTF,TGTGCCAGCAGCGTAGGGTCAATTAGCCCTGGGGCCAACGTCCTGACTTTC
.,TRBV10-3,.,15,TRBJ2-2,CAISEAGANTGELFF,TGTGCCATCAGTGAGGCAGGAGCGAACACCGGGGAGCTGTTTTTT
TRBD1,TRBV6-1,few,16,TRBJ2-3,CASSGRQGSFTDTQYF,TGTGCCAGCAGTGGGCGACAGGGAAGTTTCACAGATACGCAGTATTTT
TRBD2,TRBV6-1,.,15,TRBJ2-5,CATNRLAGGPETQYF,TGTGCCACCAACCGGCTAGCGGGGGGGCCCGAGACCCAGTACTTC
.,TRBV7-6,few,13,TRBJ2-1,CASSLVRHTEQFF,TGTGCCAGCAGCTTAGTGCGCCACACTGAGCAGTTCTTC
TRBD1,TRBV5-5,.,15,TRBJ1-2,CASSPSGSTGHGYTF,TGTGCCAGCAGCCCTTCTGGTTCGACAGGGCATGGCTACACCTTC
.,TRBV20-1,.,11,TRBJ2-1,CSADAPNEQFF,TGCAGTGCAGATGCCCCCAATGAGCAGTTCTTC
.,TRBV11-2,.,15,TRBJ2-3,CASSFSGPSTDTQYF,TGTGCCAGCAGCTTCTCGGGGCCTAGCACAGATACGCAGTATTTT
TRBD2,TRBV5-1,.,16,TRBJ2-1,CASSSSGTSGSSEQFF,TGCGCCAGCAGCTCCTCCGGGACTAGCGGGAGCAGTGAGCAGTTCTTC
.,TRBV6-5,once,11,TRBJ1-1,CASSVTGEAFF,TGTGCCAGCTCCGTGACAGGCGAAGCTTTCTTT
TRBD1,TRBV11-2,.,15,TRBJ1-1,CASSLDWDRHTEAFF,TGTGCCAGCAGCTTAGATTGGGACAGACACACTGAAGCTTTCTTT
.,TRBV7-8,.,17,TRBJ2-4,CASSPAGTGRTKNIQYF,TGTGCCAGCAGCCCGGCCGGGACGGGCCGAACCAAAAACATTCAGTACTTC
TRBD1,TRBV7-2,.,14,TRBJ1-5,CASKGQDSNQPQHF,TGTGCCAGTAAGGGACAGGATAGCAATCAGCCCCAGCATTTT
TRBD1,TRBV5-1,.,13,TRBJ1-6,CADRVPYNSPLHF,TGCGCCGACAGGGTCCCCTATAATTCACCCCTCCACTTT
.,TRBV10-3,few,15,TRBJ2-1,CAISESPSGNNEQFF,TGTGCCATCAGTGAGTCACCGAGCGGAAACAATGAGCAGTTCTTC
TRBD2,TRBV5-1,.,13,TRBJ2-5,CASFIAGGETQYF,TGCGCCAGCTTCATAGCGGGGGGAGAGACCCAGTACTTC
.,TRBV21-1,once,20,TRBJ2-3,CASSTFRRTSSVGNTDTQYF,TGTGCCAGCAGCACTTTCCGCAGAACCTCCTCCGTAGGGAACACAGATACGCAGTATTTT
.,TRBV18,.,13,TRBJ1-1,CASSKGQNTEAFF,TGTGCCAGCTCCAAGGGACAGAACACTGAAGCTTTCTTT
TRBD1,TRBV29-1,.,13,TRBJ2-3,CSVVGQITDTQYF,TGCAGCGTTGTGGGACAGATCACAGATACGCAGTATTTT
.,TRBV2,.,14,TRBJ1-6,CASRVTPPNSPLHF,TGTGCCAGCAGAGTCACCCCTCCTAATTCACCCCTCCACTTT
.,TRBV25-1,few,14,TRBJ2-2,CASSEYGGLGELFF,TGTGCCAGCAGTGAATATGGAGGGCTCGGGGAGCTGTTTTTT
.,TRBV11-2,.,16,TRBJ2-7,CASSLEPRPVSYEQYF,TGTGCCAGCAGCTTGGAGCCCAGGCCGGTCTCATACGAGCAGTACTTC
TRBD2,TRBV5-4,.,16,TRBJ2-5,CASGSPTSGRRETQYF,TGTGCCAGCGGCAGCCCGACTAGCGGGAGGCGGGAGACCCAGTACTTC
.,TRBV4-1,few,15,TRBJ1-5,CASSQDVESNQPQHF,TGCGCCAGCAGCCAAGATGTGGAGAGCAATCAGCCCCAGCATTTT
.,TRBV6-5,once,16,TRBJ1-6,CASSSTRSSYNSPLHF,TGTGCCAGCAGTTCGACCAGGAGCTCCTATAATTCACCCCTCCACTTT
.,TRBV18,.,13,TRBJ2-3,CASSPRDKETQYF,TGTGCCAGCTCACCCCGGGACAAAGAAACGCAGTATTTT
.,TRBV4-3,.,16,TRBJ2-3,CASSQVGGARGDTQYF,TGCGCCAGCAGCCAAGTTGGGGGAGCCCGGGGAGATACGCAGTATTTT
.,TRBV19,.,14,TRBJ2-7,CASSSGTVSYEQYF,TGTGCCAGTAGTTCCGGGACGGTGAGCTACGAGCAGTACTTC
.,TRBV19,.,14,TRBJ1-3,CASTIGYSGNTIYF,TGTGCCAGTACCATAGGCTACTCTGGAAACACCATATATTTT
TRBD1,TRBV18,.,19,TRBJ2-7,CASSPRTGQGRTSSYEQYF,TGTGCCAGCTCACCACGGACGGGACAGGGGCGCACCTCCTCCTACGAGCAGTACTTC
.,TRBV6-5,.,12,TRBJ1-5,CASTSDNQPQHF,TGTGCCAGCACGTCGGATAATCAGCCCCAGCATTTT
.,TRBV18,.,14,TRBJ1-2,CASSPLGGDYGYTF,TGTGCCAGCTCACCACTGGGGGGTGACTATGGCTACACCTTC